This T cell receptor (beta chain) was captured in a study of cytomegalovirus exposure and HLA in healthy donors. Both 60 Vbeta primers and 13 Jbeta primers went into the PCR. Libraries were prepared by immunoSEQ multiplex PCR; TCRdb keeps only in-frame clonotypes and omits some of them. The profile shows 130,000 to 150,000 clones, approximately 80% of them singletons. Healthy bone marrow donors formed the donor group. Sampled while nominally healthy, donors likely had unrecorded immune exposures. In its sample, this clone was seen a few times. The receptor was isolated from a woman between 35 and 50 years old in good health and CMV-seronegative. Material: PBMCs.

The CDR3: CATTGRAPGGANVLTF. In nucleotides, the CDR3 is TGTGCCACCACCGGGAGAGCCCCAGGGGGGGCCAACGTCCTGACTTTC. The rearrangement links TRBV15 to TRBJ2-6, with D tentatively TRBD2 (6 bases). The CDR3 is 16 amino acids. Germline CDR1 reads LNHNV; CDR2 reads YYDKDF (reference sequence). Trimming left V 7 bases short and J 4 bases short, with 17 bases between.